This passage covers 6 T cell receptor beta chains from one sample sequenced in a study of blood T cell repertoires in COVID-19. Using immunoSEQ multiplex PCR, the repertoire was profiled, and TCRdb retains in-frame clones only, with some absent. The sample lists about 260,000 clones, around 84% seen once, with around 4% in the top ten. Specimen: peripheral blood. Receptors originate from a man between 60 and 75 years old with acute or convalescent COVID-19.

The chain has TRBV27 and TRBJ2-2; 7 positions match TRBD2. Per germline, CDR1 MNHEY and CDR2 SMNVEV (reference sequence). This CDR3 has 17 amino acids. V lost 4 bases, J lost 1 base, and 9 bases stayed unmatched. CDR3 protein: CASSSWGGTLNTGELFF. Here the CDR3 DNA reads TGTGCCAGCAGTTCTTGGGGGGGGACGCTGAACACCGGGGAGCTGTTTTTT.

The rearrangement links TRBV2 to TRBJ2-3; D unresolved. Trimming removed 8 bases from V and 2 bases from J, with 11 bases in between. CDR3 size: 13 residues. Germline lookup yields CDR1 SNHLY and CDR2 FYNNEI. The CDR3 coding sequence is TGTGCCAGCTCCCCGGTTATCACAGATACGCAGTATTTT. Its protein product is CASSPVITDTQYF.

The chain couples TRBV3-1 (or the pseudogene TRBV3-2) to TRBJ1-1; D is possibly TRBD1 (5 bases). V gave up 5 bases and J gave up 3 bases, with 16 bases separating them. The CDR3 runs 15 residues. CDR1 LGHDT and CDR2 YNNKEL come from the germline V gene (reference sequence). The CDR3 reads CASSGRTRGDTEAFF. In DNA, the CDR3 is TGTGCCAGCAGCGGACGGACACGGGGGGACACTGAAGCTTTCTTT.

The CDR3 DNA sequence: TGTGCCAGCAGCTACCGGGATAGCGCCTACGAGCAGTACTTC. Translation: CASSYRDSAYEQYF. The chain combines TRBV3-1 (or the pseudogene TRBV3-2) with TRBJ2-7, with a possible D match to TRBD2 (5 bases). The germline V gene encodes CDR1 LGHDT and CDR2 YNNKEL (reference sequence). Deletions cut 5 bases from V and 2 bases from J, with 13 bases between. This CDR3 spans 14 amino acids.

The DNA for the CDR3 is TGTGCCAGCAGGGGGACAGGGAACCCATCTAATGAAAAACTGTTTTTT. It is translated as CASRGTGNPSNEKLFF. The chain couples TRBV3-1 (or the pseudogene TRBV3-2) to TRBJ1-4; 9 nucleotides line up with TRBD1. There are 16 residues in the CDR3. Germline loops: CDR1 LGHDT, CDR2 YNNKEL (reference sequence). Losses at the gene ends were 6 bases for V and 3 bases for J; bases not matched to a gene: 8.

CDR3 loop: CASSPVGLLPTGELFF. In nucleotides, the CDR3 is TGTGCCAGCTCACCAGTGGGACTACTACCCACCGGGGAGCTGTTTTTT. The chain couples TRBV18 to TRBJ2-2; TRBD2 agrees at 7 bases. Germline CDR1 and CDR2: KGHSH and LQKENI. The CDR3 totals 16 residues. Trimming removed 2 bases from V and 4 bases from J; junction bases left unmatched: 7.